The clone carrying this TCR beta chain occurred once. CDR1 and CDR2 (germline): SGHNT, YYREEE (reference sequence). Trimming took 4 bases from V and 0 from J; bases not matched to a gene: 2. The CDR3 has 15 residues. This entry comes from a study of blood T cell repertoires in COVID-19. Study at large: T cells, B-cell-depleted T cells, or PBMCs supplied cDNA or gDNA.

Some clones are missing from TCRdb's copy, which holds only in-frame ones; the method was immunoSEQ multiplex PCR. In the table there are 190,000 or so clones, approximately 82% of which are singletons. Sequencing used peripheral blood. The chain joins TRBV5-4 to TRBJ1-1; 11 bases map to TRBD1. This receptor was identified in a human donor with acute or convalescent COVID-19. The donor label of this sample is uncertain. The CDR3 region has the DNA TGTGCCAGCAGCCAGGGACAGGGGGTGAACACTGAAGCTTTCTTT. This codes for CASSQGQGVNTEAFF.